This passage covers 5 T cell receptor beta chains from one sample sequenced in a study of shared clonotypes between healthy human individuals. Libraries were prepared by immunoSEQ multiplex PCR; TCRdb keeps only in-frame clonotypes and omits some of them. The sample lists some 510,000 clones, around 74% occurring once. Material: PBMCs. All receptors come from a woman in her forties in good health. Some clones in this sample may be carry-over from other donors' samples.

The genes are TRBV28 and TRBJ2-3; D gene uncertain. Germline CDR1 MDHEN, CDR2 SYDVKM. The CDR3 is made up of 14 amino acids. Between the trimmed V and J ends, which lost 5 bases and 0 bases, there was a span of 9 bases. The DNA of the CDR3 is TGTGCCAGCAGTCAAGGACGGAGCACAGATACGCAGTATTTT. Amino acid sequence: CASSQGRSTDTQYF. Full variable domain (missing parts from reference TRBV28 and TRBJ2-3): DVKVTQSSRYLVKRTGEKVFLECVQDMDHENMFWYRQDPGLGLRLIYFSYDVKMKEKGDIPEGYSVSREKKERFSLILESASTNQTSMYLCASSQGRSTDTQYFGPGTRLTVL.

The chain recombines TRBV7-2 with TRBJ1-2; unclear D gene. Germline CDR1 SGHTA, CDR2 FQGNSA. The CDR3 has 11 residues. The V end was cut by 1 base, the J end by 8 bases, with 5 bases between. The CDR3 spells CASSLGSGYTF. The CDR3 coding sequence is TGTGCCAGCAGCTTAGGGAGCGGCTACACCTTC.

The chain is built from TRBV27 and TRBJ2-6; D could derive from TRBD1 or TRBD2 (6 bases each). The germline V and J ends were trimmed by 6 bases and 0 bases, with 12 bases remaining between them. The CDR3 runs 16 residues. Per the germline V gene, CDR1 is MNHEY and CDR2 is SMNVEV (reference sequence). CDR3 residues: CASRGGLSSGANVLTF. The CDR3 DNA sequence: TGTGCCAGCAGGGGGGGCCTAAGCTCTGGGGCCAACGTCCTGACTTTC.

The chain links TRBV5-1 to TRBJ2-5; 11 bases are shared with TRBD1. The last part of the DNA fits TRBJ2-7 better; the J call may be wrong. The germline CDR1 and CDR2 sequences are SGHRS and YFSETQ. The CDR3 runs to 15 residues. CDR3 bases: TGCGCCAGCAGCTTGGAGGGACAGGGGGTTGACGAGCAGTACTTC. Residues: CASSLEGQGVDEQYF.

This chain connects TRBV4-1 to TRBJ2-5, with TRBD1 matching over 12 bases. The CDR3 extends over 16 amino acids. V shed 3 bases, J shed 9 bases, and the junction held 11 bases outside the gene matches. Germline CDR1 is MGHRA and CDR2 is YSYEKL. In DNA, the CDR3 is TGCGCCAGCAGCCACCGCCCGGGACAGGGGGCCGGGGCCCAGTACTTC. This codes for CASSHRPGQGAGAQYF.